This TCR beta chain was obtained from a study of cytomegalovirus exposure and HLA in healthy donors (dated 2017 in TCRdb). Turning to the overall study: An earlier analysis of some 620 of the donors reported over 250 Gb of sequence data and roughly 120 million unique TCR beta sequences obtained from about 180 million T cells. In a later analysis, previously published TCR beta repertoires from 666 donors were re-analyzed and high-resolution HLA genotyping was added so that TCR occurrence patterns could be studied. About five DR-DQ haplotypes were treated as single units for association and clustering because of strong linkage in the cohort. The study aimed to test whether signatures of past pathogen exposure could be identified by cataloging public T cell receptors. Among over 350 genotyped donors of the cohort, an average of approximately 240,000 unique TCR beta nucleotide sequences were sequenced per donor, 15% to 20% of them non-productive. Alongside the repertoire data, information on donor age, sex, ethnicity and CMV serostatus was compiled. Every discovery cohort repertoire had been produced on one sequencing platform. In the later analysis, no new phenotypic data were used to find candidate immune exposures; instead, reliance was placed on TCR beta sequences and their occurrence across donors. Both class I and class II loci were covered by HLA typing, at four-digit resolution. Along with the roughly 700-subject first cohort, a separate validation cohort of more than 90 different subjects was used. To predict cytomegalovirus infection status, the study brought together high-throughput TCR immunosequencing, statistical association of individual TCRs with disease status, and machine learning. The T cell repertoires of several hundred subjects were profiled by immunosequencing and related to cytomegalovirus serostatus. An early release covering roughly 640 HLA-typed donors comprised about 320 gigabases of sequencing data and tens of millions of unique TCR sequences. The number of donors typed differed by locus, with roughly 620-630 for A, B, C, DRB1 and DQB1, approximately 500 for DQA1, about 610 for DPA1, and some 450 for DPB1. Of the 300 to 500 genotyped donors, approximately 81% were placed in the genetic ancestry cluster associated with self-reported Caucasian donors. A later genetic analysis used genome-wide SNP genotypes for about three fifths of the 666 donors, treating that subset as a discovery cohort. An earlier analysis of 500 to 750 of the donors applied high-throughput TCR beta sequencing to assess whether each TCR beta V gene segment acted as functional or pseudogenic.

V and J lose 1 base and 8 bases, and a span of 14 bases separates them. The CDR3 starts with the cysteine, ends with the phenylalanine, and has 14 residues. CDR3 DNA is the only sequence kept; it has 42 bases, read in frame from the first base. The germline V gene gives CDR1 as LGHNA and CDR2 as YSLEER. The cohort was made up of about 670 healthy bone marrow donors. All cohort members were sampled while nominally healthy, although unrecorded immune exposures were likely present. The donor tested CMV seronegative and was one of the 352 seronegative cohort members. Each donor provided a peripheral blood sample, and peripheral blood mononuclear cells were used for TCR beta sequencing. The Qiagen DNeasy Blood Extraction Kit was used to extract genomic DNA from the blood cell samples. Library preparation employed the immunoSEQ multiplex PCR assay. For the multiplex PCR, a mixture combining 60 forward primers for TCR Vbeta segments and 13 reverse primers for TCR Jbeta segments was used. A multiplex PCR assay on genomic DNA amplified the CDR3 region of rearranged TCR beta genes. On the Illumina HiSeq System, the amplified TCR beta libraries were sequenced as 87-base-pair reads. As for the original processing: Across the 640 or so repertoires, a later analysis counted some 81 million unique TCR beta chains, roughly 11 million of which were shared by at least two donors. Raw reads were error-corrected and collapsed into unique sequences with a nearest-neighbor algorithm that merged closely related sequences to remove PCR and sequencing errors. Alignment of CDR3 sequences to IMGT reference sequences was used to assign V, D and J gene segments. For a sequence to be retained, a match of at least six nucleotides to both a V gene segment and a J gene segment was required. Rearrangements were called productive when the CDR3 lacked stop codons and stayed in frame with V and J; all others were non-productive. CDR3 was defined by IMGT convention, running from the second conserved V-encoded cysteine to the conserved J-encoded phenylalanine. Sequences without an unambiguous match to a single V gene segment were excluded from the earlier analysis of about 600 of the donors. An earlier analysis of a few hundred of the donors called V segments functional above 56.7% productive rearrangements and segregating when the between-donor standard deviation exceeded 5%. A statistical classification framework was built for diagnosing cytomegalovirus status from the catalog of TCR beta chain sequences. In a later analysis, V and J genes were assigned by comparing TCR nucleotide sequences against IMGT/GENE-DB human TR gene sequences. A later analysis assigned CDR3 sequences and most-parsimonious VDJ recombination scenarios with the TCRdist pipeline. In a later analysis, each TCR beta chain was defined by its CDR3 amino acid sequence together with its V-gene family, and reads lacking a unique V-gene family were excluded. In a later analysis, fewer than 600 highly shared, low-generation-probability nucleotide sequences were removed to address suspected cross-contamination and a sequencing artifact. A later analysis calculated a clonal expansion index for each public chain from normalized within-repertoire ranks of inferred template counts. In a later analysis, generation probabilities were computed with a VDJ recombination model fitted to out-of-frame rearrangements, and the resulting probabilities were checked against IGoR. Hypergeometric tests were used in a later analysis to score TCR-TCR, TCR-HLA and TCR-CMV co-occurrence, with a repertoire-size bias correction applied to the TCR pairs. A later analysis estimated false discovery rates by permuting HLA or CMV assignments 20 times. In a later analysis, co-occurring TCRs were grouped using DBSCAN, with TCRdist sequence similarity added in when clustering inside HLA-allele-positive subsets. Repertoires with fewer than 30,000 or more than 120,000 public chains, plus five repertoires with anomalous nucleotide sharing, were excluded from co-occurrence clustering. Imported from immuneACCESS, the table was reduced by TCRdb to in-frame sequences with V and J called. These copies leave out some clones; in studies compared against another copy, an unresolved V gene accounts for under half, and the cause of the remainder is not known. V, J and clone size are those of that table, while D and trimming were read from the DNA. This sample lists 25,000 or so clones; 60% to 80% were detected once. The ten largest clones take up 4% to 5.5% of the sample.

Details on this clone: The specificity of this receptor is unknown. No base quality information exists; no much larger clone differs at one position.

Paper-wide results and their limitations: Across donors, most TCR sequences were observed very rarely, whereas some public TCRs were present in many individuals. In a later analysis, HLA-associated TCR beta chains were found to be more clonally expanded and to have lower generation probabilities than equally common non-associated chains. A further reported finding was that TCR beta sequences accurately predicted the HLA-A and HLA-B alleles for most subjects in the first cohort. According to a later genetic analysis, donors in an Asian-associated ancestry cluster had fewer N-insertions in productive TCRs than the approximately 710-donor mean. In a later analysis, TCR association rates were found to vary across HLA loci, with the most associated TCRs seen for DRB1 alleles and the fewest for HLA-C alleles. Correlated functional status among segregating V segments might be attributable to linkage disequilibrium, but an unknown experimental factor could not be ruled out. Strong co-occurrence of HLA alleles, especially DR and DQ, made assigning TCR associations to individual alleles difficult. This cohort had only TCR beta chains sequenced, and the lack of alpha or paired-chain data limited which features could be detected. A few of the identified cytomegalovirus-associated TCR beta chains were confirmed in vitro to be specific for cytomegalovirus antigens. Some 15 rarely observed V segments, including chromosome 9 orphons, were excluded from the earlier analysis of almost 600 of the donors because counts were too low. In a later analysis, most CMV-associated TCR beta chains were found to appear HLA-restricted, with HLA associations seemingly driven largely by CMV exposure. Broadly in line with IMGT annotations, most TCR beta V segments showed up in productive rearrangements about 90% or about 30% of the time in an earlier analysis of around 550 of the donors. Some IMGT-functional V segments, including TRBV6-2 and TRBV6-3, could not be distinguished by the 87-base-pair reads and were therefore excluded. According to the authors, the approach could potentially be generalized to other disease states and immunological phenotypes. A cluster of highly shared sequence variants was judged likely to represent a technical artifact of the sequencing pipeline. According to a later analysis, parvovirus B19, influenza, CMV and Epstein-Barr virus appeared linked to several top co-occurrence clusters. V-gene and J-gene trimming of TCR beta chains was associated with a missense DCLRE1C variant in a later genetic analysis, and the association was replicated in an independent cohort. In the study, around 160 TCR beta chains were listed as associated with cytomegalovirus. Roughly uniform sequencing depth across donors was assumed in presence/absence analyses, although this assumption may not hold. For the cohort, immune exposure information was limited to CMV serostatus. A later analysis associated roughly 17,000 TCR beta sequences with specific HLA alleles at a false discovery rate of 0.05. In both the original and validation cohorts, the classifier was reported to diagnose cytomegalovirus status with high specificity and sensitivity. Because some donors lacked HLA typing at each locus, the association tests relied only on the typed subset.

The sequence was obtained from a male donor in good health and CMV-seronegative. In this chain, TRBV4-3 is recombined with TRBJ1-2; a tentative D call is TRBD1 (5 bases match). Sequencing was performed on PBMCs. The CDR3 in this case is CASSQVYRIDGYTF. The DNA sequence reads TGCGCCAGCAGCCAAGTATACAGGATAGACGGCTACACCTTC.